The 14 T cell receptor beta chains below all came from one sample that was sequenced in a study of blood T cell repertoires in COVID-19 (dated by TCRdb to 2020 to 2021). The library was produced with the immunoSEQ multiplex PCR assay. This immuneACCESS table, as held by TCRdb, lists in-frame sequences with V and J called but not all clones. Of the missing ones, under half trace to an unresolved V gene in checked studies; the others have no known cause. The sample table lists over 100,000 clones, over 65% of them with a count of one. The top ten hold about 20% of the sample. Input material: peripheral blood. These receptors all stem from a woman aged 55-75 years with acute or convalescent COVID-19.

This clone came up a few times. The chain uses TRBV28 and TRBJ1-2; the match to TRBD1 covers 9 bases. CDR1 MDHEN and CDR2 SYDVKM come from the germline V gene. This CDR3 spans 14 amino acids. J gave up 8 bases and V 5 bases, and 9 bases lay outside the gene matches. The CDR3 is CASSQGQGTRGYTF. The CDR3 coding sequence is TGTGCCAGCAGTCAGGGACAGGGAACGCGCGGCTACACCTTC.

The chain carries TRBV7-3 and TRBJ2-7; weak D call: TRBD1 (5 bases). Germline-derived CDR1 and CDR2 are SGHTA and FQGTGA. V lost 5 bases and J 3 bases, leaving 17 bases between the germline ends. This CDR3 comprises 15 residues. CDR3 coding DNA: TGTGCCAGCAGCCCCTCCCCAGGGCAAAACTACGAGCAGTACTTC. Translated, it gives CASSPSPGQNYEQYF. The full variable domain, rest sourced from reference TRBV7-3 and TRBJ2-7, is GAGVSQTPSNKVTEKGKYVELRCDPISGHTALYWYRQSLGQGPEFLIYFQGTGAADDSGLPNDRFFAVRPEGSVSTLKIQRTERGDSAVYLCASSPSPGQNYEQYFGPGTRLTVT.

The chain couples TRBV6-6 to TRBJ2-3; D is possibly TRBD2 (6 bases). The V end was cut by 2 bases, the J end by 2 bases, with 8 bases between. The CDR3 runs 14 residues. CDR1 and CDR2 from the germline V gene are MNHNY and SVGAGI (reference sequence). The CDR3 nucleotides are TGTGCCAGCAGTTACGGGGGGACCACAGATACGCAGTATTTT. It encodes CASSYGGTTDTQYF.

The chain joins TRBV28 to TRBJ1-2; D not resolved. Deletions cut 2 bases from V and 7 bases from J, with 14 bases between. CDR1 is MDHEN and CDR2 is SYDVKM in the germline V gene. The CDR3 consists of 14 residues. The chain's CDR3 is CASSLAGVRSGYTF. The CDR3 nucleotides read TGTGCCAGCAGTTTAGCGGGAGTTCGTAGTGGCTACACCTTC.

For this clone: One junction end disagrees with the germline gene, perhaps due to a read error. The chain joins TRBV24-1 to TRBJ2-2; TRBD1 matches 7 bases. Germline assignment: CDR1 KGHDR and CDR2 SFDVKD. The CDR3 extends over 16 amino acids. CDR3: CATSGAGTAKTGELFF. CDR3 DNA sequence: TGTGCCACCAGTGGAGCCGGGACAGCGAAAACCGGGGAGCTGTTTTTT.

The CDR3 sequence is CASSLFSQVPNYGYTF. DNA for the CDR3: TGTGCCAGCAGCTTGTTTTCCCAGGTTCCAAACTATGGCTACACCTTC. The J gene is TRBJ1-2, the V gene TRBV7-2; D gene ambiguous. CDR1 and CDR2 from the germline V gene are SGHTA and FQGNSA. This CDR3 is built from 16 residues. V was cut by 3 bases and J by 2 bases, with 16 bases left in between.

The chain carries TRBV19 and TRBJ2-1; tentative D call: TRBD1 (5 bases). Trimming stripped 6 bases from V and 4 bases from J, with 13 bases between. CDR3 length: 14 amino acids. Germline values: CDR1 LNHDA, CDR2 SQIVND (reference sequence). Written as DNA, the CDR3 is TGTGCCAGTAGGGCGCAGGGCGTATACAATGAGCAGTTCTTC. This sequence encodes CASRAQGVYNEQFF.

This clone was seen once. The chain joins TRBV29-1 to TRBJ2-5; 9 bases fit TRBD1. The germline gives CDR1 SQVTM, CDR2 ANQGSEA. With V trimmed by 7 bases and J by 4 bases, 7 bases remained unmatched. The CDR3 covers 13 residues. CDR3 amino acids: CSADRGLGETQYF. The CDR3 nucleotides read TGCAGCGCGGACAGGGGCCTGGGAGAGACCCAGTACTTC.

The V call is TRBV3-1 (or the pseudogene TRBV3-2), the J call TRBJ2-3, with TRBD2 matching over 15 bases. The CDR3 is 18 amino acids. Germline V gene data show CDR1 as LGHDT and CDR2 as YNNKEL (reference sequence). J gave up 3 bases and V 6 bases, and 10 bases lay outside the gene matches. The CDR3 DNA follows: TGTGCCAGCAGTTACGGGACTAGCGGGAGGAGCTGGACAGATACGCAGTATTTT. Encoded protein: CASSYGTSGRSWTDTQYF.

The J gene is TRBJ2-1, the V gene TRBV29-1; TRBD1 aligns across 7 bases. Germline CDR1 is SQVTM and CDR2 is ANQGSEA. The CDR3 runs 14 residues. Trimming cost V 5 bases and J 4 bases; bases outside gene matches: 8. The chain's CDR3 is CSVIGGGEYNEQFF. As DNA, the CDR3 is TGCAGCGTTATAGGGGGCGGCGAATACAATGAGCAGTTCTTC.

The chain combines TRBV28 with TRBJ2-4; 8 positions match TRBD2. This CDR3 has 15 amino acids. V shed 3 bases, J shed 1 base, and the junction held 2 bases outside the gene matches. Germline V lookup: CDR1 MDHEN, CDR2 SYDVKM. The CDR3 bases are TGTGCCAGCAGTTTCGGGGGGGCGGCCAAAAACATTCAGTACTTC. Its translation is CASSFGGAAKNIQYF. Combining the CDR3 with reference TRBV28 and TRBJ2-4 gives the whole variable domain DVKVTQSSRYLVKRTGEKVFLECVQDMDHENMFWYRQDPGLGLRLIYFSYDVKMKEKGDIPEGYSVSREKKERFSLILESASTNQTSMYLCASSFGGAAKNIQYFGAGTRLSVL.

The sample holds one count of this clone. The V gene is TRBV6-1, the J gene TRBJ2-3, with a possible D match to TRBD1 (6 bases). The CDR3 covers 14 residues. V was trimmed by 1 base and J by 3 bases, leaving 8 bases between them. CDR1 MNHNS and CDR2 SASEGT come from the germline V gene. The CDR3 DNA follows: TGTGCCAGCAGTGAAGGGACAGTTACAGATACGCAGTATTTT. This codes for CASSEGTVTDTQYF.

The V and J genes are TRBV9 and TRBJ1-6; 7 bases line up with TRBD1. This CDR3 contains 15 residues. The junction had 6 bases not matched to a gene; V was cut back by 0 bases and J by 9 bases. Germline loops: CDR1 SGDLS, CDR2 YYNGEE. The CDR3 protein is CASSVEGARGSPLHF. DNA of the CDR3: TGTGCCAGCAGCGTAGAGGGGGCGCGAGGTTCACCCCTCCACTTT.

The chain is built from TRBV6-5 and TRBJ1-6; 7 bases line up with TRBD1. From germline, CDR1 is MNHEY and CDR2 SVGAGI. The CDR3 runs 15 residues. Trimming at V came to 5 bases and at J to 6 bases, leaving 7 bases not matched to a gene. CDR3 sequence: CASSTNRGVNSPLHF. The DNA of the CDR3 is TGTGCCAGCAGTACCAACAGGGGCGTTAATTCACCCCTCCACTTT.